This TCR beta chain was sequenced in a study of beta chain features in type 1 diabetes. Worth noting for this clone: The antigen is unknown.

Donors contributed one heparinised blood draw apiece, averaging approximately 100 mL. Over 95% purity was reached by all sorted populations. Germline assignment: CDR1 GTSNPN and CDR2 SVGIG (reference sequence). The CDR3 is made up of 14 amino acids. Deletions cut 1 base from V and 0 bases from J, with 9 bases between. Study-wide findings and caveats: Moderately but significantly shorter TCRB CDR3s were found in Type 1 diabetes patients in all four CD4+ subsets. A potential PCR bias toward shorter templates would be equal in patient and control samples. No resolution was reached here on whether HLA type influences TCRB rearrangement.

Expressed TCRB transcripts were sequenced because the entire RNA isolate underwent reverse transcription. Profiling relied on immunoSEQ multiplex PCR, and the TCRdb table lists in-frame clones only, not all of them. The sample records 150,000 to 200,000 clones, almost 65% being singletons. The clonotype comes from a man under 40 with type 1 diabetes. The chain recombines TRBV30 with TRBJ1-2, with unresolved D. Sequencing was performed on naive CD4+ T cells from blood. The CDR3 region has the DNA TGTGCCTGGAGTGGACGAAATGCTAACTATGGCTACACCTTC. Its translation: CAWSGRNANYGYTF.